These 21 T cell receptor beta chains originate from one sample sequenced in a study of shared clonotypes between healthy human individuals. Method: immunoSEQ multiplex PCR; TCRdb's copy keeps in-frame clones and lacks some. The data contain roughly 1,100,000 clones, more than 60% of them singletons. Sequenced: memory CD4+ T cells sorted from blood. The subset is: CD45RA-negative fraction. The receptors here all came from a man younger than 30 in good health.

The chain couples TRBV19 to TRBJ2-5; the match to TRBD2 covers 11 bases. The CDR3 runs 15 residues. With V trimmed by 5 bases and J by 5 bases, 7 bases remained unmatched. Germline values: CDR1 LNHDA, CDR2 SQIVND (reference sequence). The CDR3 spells CASSSTSGGRETQYF. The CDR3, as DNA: TGTGCCAGTAGTTCAACTAGCGGGGGCCGGGAGACCCAGTACTTC. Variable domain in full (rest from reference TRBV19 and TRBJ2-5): DGGITQSPKYLFRKEGQNVTLSCEQNLNHDAMYWYRQDPGQGLRLIYYSQIVNDFQKGDIAEGYSVSREKKESFPLTVTSAQKNPTAFYLCASSSTSGGRETQYFGPGTRLLVL.

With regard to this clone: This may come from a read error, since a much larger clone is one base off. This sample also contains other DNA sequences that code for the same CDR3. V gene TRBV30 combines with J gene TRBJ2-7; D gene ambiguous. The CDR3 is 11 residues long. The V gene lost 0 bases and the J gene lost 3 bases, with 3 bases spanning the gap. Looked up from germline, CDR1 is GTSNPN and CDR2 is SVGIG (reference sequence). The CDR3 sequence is CAWSVVYEQYF. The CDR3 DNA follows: TGTGCCTGGAGTGTAGTCTACGAGCAGTACTTC.

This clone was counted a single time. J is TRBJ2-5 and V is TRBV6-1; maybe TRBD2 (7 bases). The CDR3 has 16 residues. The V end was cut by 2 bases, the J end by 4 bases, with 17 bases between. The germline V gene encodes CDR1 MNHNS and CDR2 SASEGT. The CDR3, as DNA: TGTGCCAGCAGTGAAAGGGGGGGGAGGGTATCAGAGACCCAGTACTTC. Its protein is CASSERGGRVSETQYF.

The CDR3 DNA reads TGTGCCAGCAGGGCGGACAGGGGATCCTACGAGCAGTACTTC. Amino acid sequence: CASRADRGSYEQYF. The gene calls are TRBV2 and TRBJ2-7; TRBD1 matches 9 bases. The germline gives CDR1 SNHLY, CDR2 FYNNEI. V shed 6 bases and J 1 base; nucleotides not matched to a gene: 4. The CDR3 is 14 residues long.

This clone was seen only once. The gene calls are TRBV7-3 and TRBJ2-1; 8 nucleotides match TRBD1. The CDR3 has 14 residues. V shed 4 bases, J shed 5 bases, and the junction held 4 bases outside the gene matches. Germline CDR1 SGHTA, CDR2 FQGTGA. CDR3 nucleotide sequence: TGTGCCAGCAGCTCGGGACAGGTAAACAATGAGCAGTTCTTC. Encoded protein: CASSSGQVNNEQFF.

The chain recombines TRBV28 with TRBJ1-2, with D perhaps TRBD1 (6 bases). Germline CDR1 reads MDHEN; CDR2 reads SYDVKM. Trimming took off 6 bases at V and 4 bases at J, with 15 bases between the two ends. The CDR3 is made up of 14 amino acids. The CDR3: CASSLGGALYGYTF. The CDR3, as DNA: TGTGCCAGCAGCCTGGGGGGGGCCCTCTATGGCTACACCTTC.

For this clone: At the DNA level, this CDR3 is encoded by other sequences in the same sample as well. The CDR3 region is CASSQESGTGELFF. The CDR3 DNA reads TGCGCCAGCAGCCAAGAATCGGGCACCGGGGAGCTGTTTTTT. The genes are TRBV4-3 and TRBJ2-2; unclear D gene. Trimming took 0 bases from V and 4 from J, leaving 6 bases between them. The germline CDR1 and CDR2 sequences are LGHNA and YSLEER. The CDR3 has 14 amino acids.

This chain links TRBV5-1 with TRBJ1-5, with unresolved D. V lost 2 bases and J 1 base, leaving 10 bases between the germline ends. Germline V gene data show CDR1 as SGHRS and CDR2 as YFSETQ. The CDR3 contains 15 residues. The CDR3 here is CASSFSGASNQPQHF. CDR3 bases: TGCGCCAGCAGCTTCTCGGGCGCCAGCAATCAGCCCCAGCATTTT.

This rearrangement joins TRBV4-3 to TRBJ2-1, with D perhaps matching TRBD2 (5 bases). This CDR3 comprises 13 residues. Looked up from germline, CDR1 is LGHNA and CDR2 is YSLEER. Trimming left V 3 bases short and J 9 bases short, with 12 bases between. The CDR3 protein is CASSQASGFEQFF. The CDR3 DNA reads TGCGCCAGCAGCCAGGCGAGCGGTTTTGAGCAGTTCTTC.

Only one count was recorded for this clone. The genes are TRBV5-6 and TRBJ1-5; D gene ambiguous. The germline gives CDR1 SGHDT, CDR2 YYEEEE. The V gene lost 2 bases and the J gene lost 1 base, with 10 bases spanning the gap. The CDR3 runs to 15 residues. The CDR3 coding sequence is TGTGCCAGCAGCTTCGGAGGGCCCAGCAATCAGCCCCAGCATTTT. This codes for CASSFGGPSNQPQHF. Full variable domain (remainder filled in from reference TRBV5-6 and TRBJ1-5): DAGVTQSPTHLIKTRGQQVTLRCSPKSGHDTVSWYQQALGQGPQFIFQYYEEEERQRGNFPDRFSGHQFPNYSSELNVNALLLGDSALYLCASSFGGPSNQPQHFGDGTRLSIL.

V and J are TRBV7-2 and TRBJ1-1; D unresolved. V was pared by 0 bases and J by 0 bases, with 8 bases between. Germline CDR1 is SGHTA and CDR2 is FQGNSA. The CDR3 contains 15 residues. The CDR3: CASSLAGGMNTEAFF. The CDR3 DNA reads TGTGCCAGCAGCTTAGCAGGTGGAATGAACACTGAAGCTTTCTTT.

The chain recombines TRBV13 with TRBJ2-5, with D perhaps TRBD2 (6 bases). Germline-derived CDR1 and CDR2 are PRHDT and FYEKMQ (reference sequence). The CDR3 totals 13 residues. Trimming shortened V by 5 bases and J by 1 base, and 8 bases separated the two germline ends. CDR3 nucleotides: TGTGCCAGCAGCAGGGACTCCCAAGAGACCCAGTACTTC. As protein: CASSRDSQETQYF.

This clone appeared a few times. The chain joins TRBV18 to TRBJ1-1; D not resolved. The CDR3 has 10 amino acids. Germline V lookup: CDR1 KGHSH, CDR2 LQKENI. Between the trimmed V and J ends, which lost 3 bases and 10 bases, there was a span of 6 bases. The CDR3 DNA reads TGTGCCAGCTCACCTTCCCTAGCTTTCTTT. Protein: CASSPSLAFF.

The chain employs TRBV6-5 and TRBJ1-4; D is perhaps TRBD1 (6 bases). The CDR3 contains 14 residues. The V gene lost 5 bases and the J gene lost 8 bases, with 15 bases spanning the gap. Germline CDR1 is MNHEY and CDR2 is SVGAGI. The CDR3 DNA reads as TGTGCCAGCAGTCGGGACATCAACTCGGAAAAACTGTTTTTT. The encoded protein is CASSRDINSEKLFF.

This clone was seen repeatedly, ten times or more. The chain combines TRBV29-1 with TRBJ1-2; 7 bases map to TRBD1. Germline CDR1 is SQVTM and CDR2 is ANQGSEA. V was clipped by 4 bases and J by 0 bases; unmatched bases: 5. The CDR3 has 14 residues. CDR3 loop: CSVVRQGANYGYTF. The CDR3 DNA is TGCAGCGTTGTTAGGCAGGGGGCTAACTATGGCTACACCTTC. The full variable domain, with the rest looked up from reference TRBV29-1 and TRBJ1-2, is SAVISQKPSRDICQRGTSLTIQCQVDSQVTMMFWYRQQPGQSLTLIATANQGSEATYESGFVIDKFPISRPNLTFSTLTVSNMSPEDSSIYLCSVVRQGANYGYTFGSGTRLTVV.

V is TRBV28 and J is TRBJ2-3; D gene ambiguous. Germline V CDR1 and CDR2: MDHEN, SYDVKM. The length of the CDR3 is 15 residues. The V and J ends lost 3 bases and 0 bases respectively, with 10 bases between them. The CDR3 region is CASSLGLTSTDTQYF. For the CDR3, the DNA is TGTGCCAGCAGTTTGGGGTTAACTAGCACAGATACGCAGTATTTT.

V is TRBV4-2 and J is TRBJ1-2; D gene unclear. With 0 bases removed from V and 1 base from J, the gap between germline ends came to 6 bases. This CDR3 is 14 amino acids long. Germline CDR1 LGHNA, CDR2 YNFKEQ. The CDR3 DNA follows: TGTGCCAGCAGCCAAGAACAGCATAACTATGGCTACACCTTC. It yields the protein CASSQEQHNYGYTF.

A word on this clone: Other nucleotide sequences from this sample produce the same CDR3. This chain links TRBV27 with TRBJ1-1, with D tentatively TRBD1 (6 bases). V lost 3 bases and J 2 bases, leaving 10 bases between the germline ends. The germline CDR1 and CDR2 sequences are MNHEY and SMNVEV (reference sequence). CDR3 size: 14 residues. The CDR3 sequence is CASSFQGPNTEAFF. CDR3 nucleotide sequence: TGTGCCAGCAGTTTCCAGGGGCCTAACACTGAAGCTTTCTTT.

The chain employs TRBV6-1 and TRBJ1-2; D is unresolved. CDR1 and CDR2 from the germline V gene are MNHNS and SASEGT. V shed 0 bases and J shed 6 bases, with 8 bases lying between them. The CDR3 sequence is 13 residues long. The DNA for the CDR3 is TGTGCCAGCAGTGAAGCAGGGTGGGATGGCTACACCTTC. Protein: CASSEAGWDGYTF.

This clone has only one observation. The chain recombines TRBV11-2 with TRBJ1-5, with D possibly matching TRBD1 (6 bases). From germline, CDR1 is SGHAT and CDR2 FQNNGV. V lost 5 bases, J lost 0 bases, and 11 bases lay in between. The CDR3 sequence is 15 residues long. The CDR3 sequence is CASSPGTLSNQPQHF. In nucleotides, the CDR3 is TGTGCCAGCAGCCCCGGGACACTTAGCAATCAGCCCCAGCATTTT.

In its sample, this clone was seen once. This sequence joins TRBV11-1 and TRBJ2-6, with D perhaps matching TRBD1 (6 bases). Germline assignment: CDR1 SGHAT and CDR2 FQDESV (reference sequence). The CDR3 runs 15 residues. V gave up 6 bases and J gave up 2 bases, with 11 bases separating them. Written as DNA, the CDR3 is TGTGCCAGCAGTAAAGGGGGTGCTGGGGCCAACGTCCTGACTTTC. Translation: CASSKGGAGANVLTF.